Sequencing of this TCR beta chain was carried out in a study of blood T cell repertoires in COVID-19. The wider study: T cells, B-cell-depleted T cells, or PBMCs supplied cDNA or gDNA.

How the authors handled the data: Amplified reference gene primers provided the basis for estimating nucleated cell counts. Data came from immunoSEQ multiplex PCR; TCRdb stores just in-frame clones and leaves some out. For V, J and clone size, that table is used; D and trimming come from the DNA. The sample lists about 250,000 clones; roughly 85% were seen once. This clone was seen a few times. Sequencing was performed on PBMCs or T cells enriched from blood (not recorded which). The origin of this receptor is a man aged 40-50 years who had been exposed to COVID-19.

The DNA for the CDR3 is TGTGCCAGCAGTTACAGGAGACAGAACGAGCAGTACTTC. Translation gives CASSYRRQNEQYF. The gene calls are TRBV6-2 or TRBV6-3 and TRBJ2-7, with D maybe TRBD1 (5 bases). V shed 2 bases and J shed 5 bases, with 10 bases lying between them. The CDR3 has 13 amino acids. Germline V gene data show CDR1 as MNHEY and CDR2 as SVGEGT.